The present TCR beta chain was sequenced within a study of T cell repertoires in cytomegalovirus infection. This clonotype was seen many times. Using its own MiXCR run on the reads, TCRdb lists one record per CDR3 protein. The sample lists 400,000 to 550,000 distinct CDR3 sequences; around 10% were seen once. The sample taken for sequencing was PBMCs. The clonotype was recovered from a human donor in good health (CMV status not recorded). Some clones in this sample may be carry-over from other donors' samples.

DNA of the CDR3: TGTGCCAGCAGTTTTATGGCGGGAGACCAGTACTTC. Amino acids: CASSFMAGDQYF. V usage is TRBV5-6 and J usage is TRBJ2-5; 7 bases match TRBD2. V shed 5 bases, J shed 10 bases, and the junction held 8 bases outside the gene matches. The CDR3 is 12 residues long. Per the germline V gene, CDR1 is SGHDT and CDR2 is YYEEEE.